The 30 T cell receptor beta chains below were found in one sample sequenced in a study of OX40 agonist ivuxolimab in advanced cancers. TCRdb's copy holds only in-frame clones and misses some; the assay was immunoSEQ multiplex PCR. This sample has 53,000 or so clones, with 84% found just once. This material consisted of CD4+ or CD8+ T cells sorted from blood, taken in a trial of the OX40 agonist ivuxolimab. These receptor sequences come from an adult with an advanced solid tumor such as melanoma, head and neck, liver or kidney cancer.

This CDR3 is CSVDRAVTEAFF. As DNA, the CDR3 is TGCAGCGTGGACAGGGCTGTCACTGAAGCTTTCTTT. The gene calls are TRBV29-1 and TRBJ1-1; 8 positions agree with TRBD1. The CDR3 runs to 12 residues. Looked up from germline, CDR1 is SQVTM and CDR2 is ANQGSEA. V lost 6 bases and J lost 4; bases outside the gene matches: 4.

The CDR3: CASSRMGTSSGYTF. The CDR3 DNA follows: TGTGCCAGCAGTCGTATGGGGACATCCAGTGGCTACACCTTC. V gene TRBV6-6 combines with J gene TRBJ1-2; D is possibly TRBD1 (6 bases). The germline gives CDR1 MNHNY, CDR2 SVGAGI (reference sequence). V was cut by 5 bases and J by 7 bases, with 17 bases left in between. The CDR3 length is 14 residues.

The rearrangement uses TRBV2 and TRBJ1-4, with D unclear. The CDR3 is 15 residues long. CDR1 is SNHLY and CDR2 is FYNNEI in the germline V gene. The V end was cut by 5 bases, the J end by 6 bases, with 16 bases between. DNA for the CDR3: TGTGCCAGCAGTAGCCTCGGGGTGAGGGATGAAAAACTGTTTTTT. Amino acids: CASSSLGVRDEKLFF.

This chain links TRBV18 with TRBJ1-1, with D perhaps TRBD1 (5 bases). The CDR3 has 13 residues. Looked up from germline, CDR1 is KGHSH and CDR2 is LQKENI. The ends were cut back, 6 bases at V and 7 bases at J, with 15 bases in the middle. The CDR3 protein is CASSPGTKREAFF. The DNA for the CDR3 is TGTGCCAGCTCTCCCGGGACCAAGCGTGAAGCTTTCTTT.

The rearrangement links TRBV6-5 to TRBJ1-6; D is unclear. The germline gives CDR1 MNHEY, CDR2 SVGAGI. This CDR3 has 13 residues. Trimming took off 2 bases at V and 10 bases at J, with 9 bases between the two ends. The CDR3 protein is CASSYAERSPLHF. The CDR3 bases are TGTGCCAGCAGTTACGCCGAGAGGTCACCCCTCCACTTT.

The chain links TRBV6-1 to TRBJ1-6; no firm D call. V was cut by 5 bases and J by 7 bases, with 12 bases left in between. CDR1 and CDR2 from the germline V gene are MNHNS and SASEGT. This CDR3 has 14 residues. The CDR3 is CASSHGERNSPLHF. In DNA form, the CDR3 reads TGTGCCAGCAGTCATGGGGAGCGGAATTCACCCCTCCACTTT.

This sequence joins TRBV11-1 and TRBJ2-1; the D gene is possibly TRBD2 (6 bases). The CDR3 has 15 amino acids. Germline-derived CDR1 and CDR2 are SGHAT and FQDESV (reference sequence). V was shortened by 3 bases and J by 3 bases, with 12 bases between the two germline ends. For the CDR3, the DNA is TGTGCCAGCAGCTTCCATGGCGGGAACTACAATGAGCAGTTCTTC. Residues: CASSFHGGNYNEQFF.

This chain joins TRBV5-1 and TRBJ2-7; TRBD2 aligns across 8 bases. Germline values: CDR1 SGHRS, CDR2 YFSETQ. CDR3 length: 14 amino acids. V lost 7 bases to trimming and J lost 2 bases; unmatched junction nucleotides: 8. In nucleotides, the CDR3 is TGCGCCAGCTCCCCGGGGGGGGGCACCTACGAGCAGTACTTC. It is translated as CASSPGGGTYEQYF. The full variable domain, its missing parts supplied by reference TRBV5-1 and TRBJ2-7, is KAGVTQTPRYLIKTRGQQVTLSCSPISGHRSVSWYQQTPGQGLQFLFEYFSETQRNKGNFPGRFSGRQFSNSRSEMNVSTLELGDSALYLCASSPGGGTYEQYFGPGTRLTVT.

This sequence joins TRBV5-6 and TRBJ1-1; 9 bases are a match to TRBD1. With V trimmed by 1 base and J by 6 bases, 4 bases remained unmatched. The CDR3 has 14 residues. Germline CDR1 reads SGHDT; CDR2 reads YYEEEE. CDR3 sequence: CASSLTGQGAEAFF. Written as DNA, the CDR3 is TGTGCCAGCAGCTTGACGGGACAGGGTGCTGAAGCTTTCTTT.

The genes are TRBV19 and TRBJ2-3; D ambiguous. Germline CDR1 and CDR2: LNHDA and SQIVND (reference sequence). The CDR3 extends over 11 amino acids. With 3 bases removed from V and 5 bases from J, the gap between germline ends came to 3 bases. The CDR3 bases are TGTGCCAGTAGTATGGAAGATACGCAGTATTTT. Translation: CASSMEDTQYF. Complete variable domain (other parts from reference TRBV19 and TRBJ2-3): DGGITQSPKYLFRKEGQNVTLSCEQNLNHDAMYWYRQDPGQGLRLIYYSQIVNDFQKGDIAEGYSVSREKKESFPLTVTSAQKNPTAFYLCASSMEDTQYFGPGTRLTVL.

This clone appeared a single time. V and J are TRBV6-5 and TRBJ2-3, with 9 bases aligning to TRBD2. Losses at the gene ends were 5 bases for V and 6 bases for J; bases not matched to a gene: 9. The CDR3 contains 15 residues. Germline V lookup: CDR1 MNHEY, CDR2 SVGAGI. The CDR3 DNA reads TGTGCCAGCAGTGCCCCCGGGACTAGCAAGGATACGCAGTATTTT. It yields the protein CASSAPGTSKDTQYF.

The chain combines TRBV5-8 with TRBJ1-5, with D perhaps TRBD1 (5 bases). The CDR3 has 17 amino acids. V was cut by 2 bases and J by 0 bases, with 15 bases left in between. The germline CDR1 and CDR2 sequences are SGHTS and YDEGEE. The CDR3 protein is CASSFGRAINSNQPQHF. CDR3 DNA: TGTGCCAGCAGCTTTGGCAGGGCGATAAATAGCAATCAGCCCCAGCATTTT.

This clone was counted a few times. The chain uses TRBV19 and TRBJ1-2; TRBD1 is a possible D gene (6 bases). The CDR3 runs to 13 residues. From germline, CDR1 is LNHDA and CDR2 SQIVND (reference sequence). Trimming cost V 0 bases and J 5 bases, with 7 bases left between them. CDR3 nucleotide sequence: TGTGCCAGTAGTATAGACGGACAGTATGGCTACACCTTC. Protein: CASSIDGQYGYTF.

This clone appeared once. The chain links TRBV28 to TRBJ2-5; the D call may be TRBD1 or TRBD2 (7 bases each). The V end lost 7 bases, the J end lost 4 bases, and 19 bases lay between the germline ends. The CDR3 length is 15 residues. Germline-derived CDR1 and CDR2 are MDHEN and SYDVKM. The CDR3 coding sequence is TGTGCCAGCACAGGGGGGGCGGGAGTGAGAGAGACCCAGTACTTC. This gives the protein CASTGGAGVRETQYF.

This chain joins TRBV5-4 and TRBJ1-4, with D perhaps TRBD1 (6 bases). Trimming removed 4 bases from V and 7 bases from J, with 17 bases in between. This CDR3 region has 15 residues. CDR1 and CDR2 from the germline V gene are SGHNT and YYREEE (reference sequence). CDR3 nucleotides: TGTGCCAGCAGCCCTGCTTCGGGGGGCGGTGAAAAACTGTTTTTT. Amino acid sequence: CASSPASGGGEKLFF.

This CDR3 reads CASSPGTLATNEKLFF. Here the CDR3 DNA reads TGTGCCAGCAGCCCAGGGACACTCGCAACTAATGAAAAACTGTTTTTT. The V call is TRBV5-4, the J call TRBJ1-4; maybe TRBD1 (6 bases). V shed 4 bases and J shed 0 bases, with 13 bases lying between them. The CDR3 is 16 amino acids. CDR1 and CDR2 (germline): SGHNT, YYREEE (reference sequence).

The V gene is TRBV5-1, the J gene TRBJ2-1; D is possibly TRBD2 (6 bases). Germline CDR1 is SGHRS and CDR2 is YFSETQ. V lost 4 bases and J 5 bases, leaving 16 bases between the germline ends. The CDR3 runs to 15 residues. CDR3 region: CASSPGRGGDNEQFF. The CDR3 nucleotides read TGCGCCAGCAGCCCTGGGCGAGGAGGGGACAATGAGCAGTTCTTC.

The gene calls are TRBV6-1 and TRBJ2-1; TRBD2 matches 11 bases. This CDR3 is built from 15 residues. The ends lost 10 bases at V and 5 bases at J; junction bases unmatched: 10. CDR1 is MNHNS and CDR2 is SASEGT in the germline V gene. CDR3 residues: CATARATSGDNEQFF. DNA of the CDR3: TGTGCCACCGCCCGTGCGACTAGCGGGGACAATGAGCAGTTCTTC.

The chain recombines TRBV28 with TRBJ2-1; TRBD2 aligns across 8 bases. Trimming removed 3 bases from V and 6 bases from J; junction bases left unmatched: 4. CDR3 length equals 14 residues. Germline CDR1 reads MDHEN; CDR2 reads SYDVKM. The CDR3 coding sequence is TGTGCCAGCAGTTTTCCGGGACTAGTCAATGAGCAGTTCTTC. Protein sequence: CASSFPGLVNEQFF.

The chain combines TRBV28 with TRBJ2-1, with 10 bases matching TRBD2. CDR1 and CDR2 from the germline V gene are MDHEN and SYDVKM. Germline trimming cut 9 bases from V and 8 bases from J; bases unmatched to any gene: 10. The CDR3 contains 14 residues. The CDR3 DNA is TGTGCCAGTGGGTCTAGCGGGAGTGGGGATGAGCAGTTCTTC. Protein product: CASGSSGSGDEQFF.

The chain recombines TRBV2 with TRBJ2-5; TRBD2 matches at 9 bases. CDR3 size: 16 residues. The V segment lost 6 bases and the J segment 5 bases; nucleotides outside the gene matches: 13. The germline gives CDR1 SNHLY, CDR2 FYNNEI. CDR3 sequence (DNA): TGTGCCAGCAGGGGGCGGCGGGAGGGCCGGAAGGAGACCCAGTACTTC. Translating gives CASRGRREGRKETQYF.

This chain uses TRBV5-6 with TRBJ1-1; D remains ambiguous. The V gene's germline CDR1 is SGHDT and CDR2 YYEEEE. The CDR3 spans 16 residues. V lost 4 bases, J lost 0 bases, and 16 bases lay in between. CDR3 nucleotides: TGTGCCAGCAGCCTTTCCAGTAGGACCATGAACACTGAAGCTTTCTTT. Translating it yields CASSLSSRTMNTEAFF.

The genes are TRBV10-3 and TRBJ2-1, with 9 bases fitting TRBD2. Trimming at V came to 10 bases and at J to 8 bases, leaving 9 bases not matched to a gene. Germline V gene data show CDR1 as ENHRY and CDR2 as SYGVKD. The CDR3 spans 13 residues. The DNA of the CDR3 is TGTGCCACTCTTCGCGGGGGGGCCTATGAGCAGTTCTTC. Amino acid sequence: CATLRGGAYEQFF.

This clone was seen a few times. The rearrangement uses TRBV7-9 and TRBJ1-2; D perhaps matches TRBD1 (5 bases). Looked up from germline, CDR1 is SEHNR and CDR2 is FQNEAQ (reference sequence). V lost 2 bases and J 1 base, leaving 8 bases between the germline ends. This CDR3 is 14 amino acids long. CDR3 amino acids: CASSLTRDNYGYTF. The CDR3 DNA reads as TGTGCCAGCAGCTTAACCAGGGATAACTATGGCTACACCTTC.

This chain links TRBV29-1 with TRBJ2-7; unclear D gene. Germline values: CDR1 SQVTM, CDR2 ANQGSEA. The length of the CDR3 is 14 residues. V shed 5 bases and J shed 2 bases, with 16 bases lying between them. CDR3 nucleotide sequence: TGCAGCGTTCAAAACTCCGGACCGACCTACGAGCAGTACTTC. Protein product: CSVQNSGPTYEQYF.

V gene TRBV7-2 combines with J gene TRBJ1-5; 7 bases align to TRBD1. Germline V gene sequence: CDR1 SGHTA, CDR2 FQGNSA. The CDR3 runs 15 residues. The J segment lost 7 bases and the V segment lost 5 bases, leaving 11 bases of the junction unmatched. Written as DNA, the CDR3 is TGTGCCAGCAGCCCGGGGGGGCAGGGGGTACAGCCCCAGCATTTT. This sequence encodes CASSPGGQGVQPQHF.

The chain joins TRBV19 to TRBJ2-7; 15 bases are shared with TRBD2. Trimming cost V 5 bases and J 4 bases; bases outside gene matches: 12. The germline V gene has CDR1 LNHDA and CDR2 SQIVND (reference sequence). This CDR3 comprises 18 residues. CDR3 DNA sequence: TGTGCCAGTAGTTCCTTCCCGGGACTAGCGGGAGGATATTACGAGCAGTACTTC. It encodes CASSSFPGLAGGYYEQYF.

J is TRBJ1-4 and V is TRBV6-1, with no clear D. Germline assignment: CDR1 MNHNS and CDR2 SASEGT. The CDR3 extends over 11 amino acids. V was shortened by 5 bases and J by 7 bases, with 5 bases between the two germline ends. The CDR3 here is CASSSREKLFF. Written as DNA, the CDR3 is TGTGCCAGCAGTTCCCGTGAAAAACTGTTTTTT.

V is TRBV6-5 and J is TRBJ2-2; 8 bases align to TRBD2. Germline loops: CDR1 MNHEY, CDR2 SVGAGI. CDR3 length: 14 residues. The trim removed 8 bases at V and 6 bases at J, leaving 8 bases unmatched. CDR3 sequence: CASGSGGDPGELFF. As DNA, the CDR3 is TGTGCCAGCGGGTCGGGGGGGGATCCCGGGGAGCTGTTTTTT.

This rearrangement joins TRBV19 to TRBJ2-7, with D perhaps TRBD1 (6 bases). V shed 3 bases and J shed 0 bases, with 12 bases lying between them. The CDR3 covers 15 residues. Per germline, CDR1 LNHDA and CDR2 SQIVND (reference sequence). CDR3 region: CASSITGFSSYEQYF. In nucleotides, the CDR3 is TGTGCCAGTAGTATTACAGGGTTTAGCTCCTACGAGCAGTACTTC. Using reference TRBV19 and TRBJ2-7 for the parts outside the CDR3, the full variable domain is DGGITQSPKYLFRKEGQNVTLSCEQNLNHDAMYWYRQDPGQGLRLIYYSQIVNDFQKGDIAEGYSVSREKKESFPLTVTSAQKNPTAFYLCASSITGFSSYEQYFGPGTRLTVT.